This is a list of T cell receptor beta chains from one sample in a study of early T cells in non-severe SARS-CoV-2 infection. Using its own MiXCR run on the 5' RACE reads, TCRdb lists one record per CDR3 protein. The repertoire holds some 20,000 distinct CDR3 sequences, with roughly 5% as singletons. The sequenced material came from whole blood. Receptors were obtained from an adult who was a healthcare worker with PCR-confirmed SARS-CoV-2 infection or an uninfected control (not recorded which). The CDR3 runs from the conserved cysteine through the conserved F or W. The D gene is left open where the match is weak. The size entry is marked missing in some rows and otherwise reads once, few, many or a size class.

D gene	V gene	J gene	clone size	CDR3 protein	CDR3 DNA
TRBD1	TRBV9	TRBJ1-2	many	CASSVGGQEYGYTF	TGTGCCAGCAGCGTAGGGGGACAGGAATATGGCTACACCTTC
-	TRBV9	TRBJ1-6	many	CASSVGRGGNSPLHF	TGTGCCAGCAGCGTAGGTAGGGGCGGCAATTCACCCCTCCACTTT
TRBD2	TRBV19	TRBJ2-1	medium-sized	CASSIAGLAGGEQFF	TGTGCCAGTAGTATAGCCGGACTAGCGGGAGGTGAGCAGTTCTTC
-	TRBV20-1	TRBJ2-7	many	CSAREYEQYF	TGCAGTGCTAGAGAGTACGAGCAGTACTTC
-	TRBV24-1	TRBJ2-3	-	CATSEPIPEDTQYF	TGTGCCACCAGTGAGCCAATCCCGGAGGATACGCAGTATTTT
TRBD1	TRBV10-3	TRBJ1-1	many	CAITWTGFGEAFF	TGTGCCATCACCTGGACAGGGTTTGGTGAAGCTTTCTTT
TRBD1	TRBV20-1	TRBJ1-1	many	CSAQDRGQTEAFF	TGCAGTGCCCAAGACAGGGGGCAAACTGAAGCTTTCTTT
TRBD1	TRBV11-2	TRBJ2-1	few	CASSLGGRQGARNEQFF	TGTGCCAGCAGCTTAGGAGGCCGACAGGGGGCGCGCAATGAGCAGTTCTTC
TRBD1	TRBV10-1	TRBJ1-4	many	CASSEDRGELFF	TGCGCCAGCAGTGAGGACAGGGGAGAACTGTTTTTT
-	TRBV5-1	TRBJ1-5	medium-sized	CASSPGGQNQPQHF	TGCGCCAGCAGCCCGGGAGGACAGAATCAGCCCCAGCATTTT
-	TRBV30	TRBJ2-3	-	CAWSLEAGYTDTQYF	TGTGCCTGGAGTTTGGAGGCGGGCTACACAGATACGCAGTATTTT
-	TRBV20-1	TRBJ2-3	few	CSPKRQGVLFTDTQYF	TGCAGTCCAAAGAGGCAGGGCGTCTTGTTCACAGATACGCAGTATTTT
-	TRBV20-1	TRBJ1-1	many	CSAEGLAGTEAFF	TGCAGTGCGGAAGGTTTAGCGGGCACTGAAGCTTTCTTT
-	TRBV5-1	TRBJ2-2	few	CASSIREPAGTGELFF	TGCGCCAGCAGTATCCGGGAGCCGGCGGGCACCGGGGAGCTGTTTTTT
TRBD2	TRBV12-3/TRBV12-4	TRBJ2-1	many	CASSFALAGDRSYNEQFF	TGTGCCAGCAGTTTTGCACTAGCGGGAGACCGAAGCTACAATGAGCAGTTCTTC